These 9 T cell receptor beta chains came from one sample sequenced in a study of blood T cell repertoires in COVID-19. Only in-frame clones appear in the TCRdb table, and some are missing; sequencing was by immunoSEQ multiplex PCR. The sample comprises some 250,000 clones, over 65% of which are singletons, and 3% to 3.5% rests with the top ten. The sequencing sample was made of peripheral blood. The receptor set was obtained from a woman older than 75 with acute or convalescent COVID-19.

V gene TRBV5-1 combines with J gene TRBJ2-2; 7 bases line up with TRBD2. Germline V lookup: CDR1 SGHRS, CDR2 YFSETQ. With V trimmed by 3 bases and J by 5 bases, 7 bases remained unmatched. The CDR3 has 15 amino acids. CDR3 in DNA: TGCGCCAGCAGCTCGACTAGCAGCATGACCGGGGAGCTGTTTTTT. Translating gives CASSSTSSMTGELFF.

The chain is built from TRBV5-1 and TRBJ1-3, with a tentative D call TRBD1 (6 bases). The CDR3 sequence is 16 residues long. Germline-derived CDR1 and CDR2 are SGHRS and YFSETQ. Trimming took 0 bases from V and 0 from J, leaving 10 bases between them. The CDR3 is CASSLGQDFSGNTIYF. The CDR3 DNA reads TGCGCCAGCAGCTTGGGACAGGACTTCTCTGGAAACACCATATATTTT.

This chain joins TRBV11-1 and TRBJ1-2; TRBD1 might be the D (6 bases). V was clipped by 5 bases and J by 1 base, with 11 bases between them. This CDR3 has 14 amino acids. Per germline, CDR1 SGHAT and CDR2 FQDESV (reference sequence). The CDR3 here is CASSQQQGNYGYTF. In nucleotides, the CDR3 is TGTGCCAGCAGCCAGCAACAGGGTAACTATGGCTACACCTTC.

The V and J genes are TRBV3-1 (or the pseudogene TRBV3-2) and TRBJ2-7; the match to TRBD2 covers 11 bases. CDR1 is LGHDT, CDR2 YNNKEL, per germline (reference sequence). There are 14 residues in the CDR3. J was trimmed by 6 bases and V by 4 bases; bases with no gene match: 5. CDR3 loop: CASSLLAGEGEQYF. The CDR3 DNA is TGTGCCAGCAGCCTACTAGCGGGAGAAGGCGAGCAGTACTTC.

This rearrangement joins TRBV7-8 to TRBJ1-1, with 9 bases fitting TRBD1. The V and J ends lost 7 bases and 0 bases, in that order; junction bases with no gene match: 3. CDR1 is SGHVS, CDR2 FQNEAQ, per germline. The CDR3 has 14 residues. CDR3 in amino acids: CASTTGGVNTEAFF. Here the CDR3 DNA reads TGTGCCAGCACAACAGGGGGCGTGAACACTGAAGCTTTCTTT.

The chain has TRBV5-1 and TRBJ1-3, with 9 nucleotides matching TRBD1. Germline V lookup: CDR1 SGHRS, CDR2 YFSETQ. The CDR3 has 14 amino acids. V was pared by 3 bases and J by 8 bases, with 6 bases of the junction left unmatched. The chain's CDR3 is CASSSQGAMDTIYF. Here the CDR3 DNA reads TGCGCCAGCAGCTCACAGGGGGCTATGGACACCATATATTTT.

The chain carries TRBV19 and TRBJ1-4, with D possibly TRBD1 on 6 matching bases. Germline loops: CDR1 LNHDA, CDR2 SQIVND (reference sequence). Trimming took 5 bases from V and 4 from J, leaving 11 bases between them. The CDR3 runs to 14 residues. The CDR3 sequence is CASSSGDLNEKLFF. CDR3 nucleotide sequence: TGTGCCAGTAGTTCAGGGGACCTTAATGAAAAACTGTTTTTT.

The chain is built from TRBV6-1 and TRBJ2-7; 7 bases agree with TRBD1. The germline CDR1 and CDR2 sequences are MNHNS and SASEGT. The V gene end was trimmed by 3 bases and the J gene end by 2 bases; junction bases not matched to a gene: 4. The CDR3 contains 14 residues. The CDR3: CASSDNRGTYEQYF. In DNA form, the CDR3 reads TGTGCCAGCAGTGATAACAGGGGAACCTACGAGCAGTACTTC.

CDR3 in DNA: TGTGCCAGCAGTCCTTACAAACGGGACTCTCTCTACTTC. Protein sequence: CASSPYKRDSLYF. The rearrangement links TRBV6-5 to TRBJ2-5; D is perhaps TRBD2 (6 bases). This CDR3 contains 13 residues. V was clipped by 5 bases and J by 14 bases, with 21 bases between them. Germline CDR1 reads MNHEY; CDR2 reads SVGAGI.